The text below deals with one T cell receptor (beta chain). The data stem from a study of blood T cell repertoires in COVID-19. Study at large: Sources were T cells, B-cell-depleted T cells, or PBMCs; the material itself was cDNA or gDNA.

A Seattle source enrolled patients during active infection and followed them longitudinally. V lost 1 base and J 2 bases, leaving 20 bases between the germline ends. CDR1 and CDR2 (germline): MNHEY, SVGEGT. The CDR3 contains 18 residues. Assay used: immunoSEQ multiplex PCR; TCRdb lists only in-frame clones, some missing. The sample has about 68,000 clones, 91% seen once. This chain uses TRBV6-2 or TRBV6-3 with TRBJ1-2, with TRBD1 as a possible D gene (5 bases). The sequenced sample was peripheral blood. The TCR sequence derives from a middle-aged man with COVID-19, enrolled during active disease. CDR3 region: CASSYFGVRGSKNYGYTF. CDR3 DNA sequence: TGTGCCAGCAGTTACTTCGGGGTTCGGGGGTCTAAAAACTATGGCTACACCTTC.